The present T cell receptor (beta chain) was sequenced within a study of shared clonotypes between healthy human individuals. Study-level findings and limits: Relative to their counterparts shared across all four donors, non-shared clonotypes exhibited diminished generation probabilities.

Per the original data handling: For the immunoSEQ data, sequences were junction-only without quality scores, so filtering differed. Generated by immunoSEQ multiplex PCR, the TCRdb table keeps only in-frame clones and is missing some. The DNA was the basis for D and trimming; V, J and clone size are from that table. The sample includes about a million clones, 70% to 85% seen only once; the top ten take roughly 0.82%. V shed 0 bases and J 3 bases; nucleotides not matched to a gene: 8. CDR1 and CDR2 (germline): LGHNA, YSLEER. This CDR3 has 16 amino acids. The healthy adult donors were HIV-negative and reported no recent acute infections or vaccinations. Every donor was a Caucasian adult from Nashville, Tennessee. Details on this clone: Its antigen is currently unknown.

The clonotype comes from a man aged 18 to 30 in good health. Some clones in this sample may be carry-over from other donors' samples. V and J are TRBV4-3 and TRBJ2-7; 7 bases map to TRBD2. The specimen sequenced was memory CD4+ T cells from PBMCs. This sample's subset: CD45RA-negative fraction. CDR3 nucleotides: TGCGCCAGCAGCCAAGATCTCGCAGCGGGGAGCTACGAGCAGTACTTC. This gives the protein CASSQDLAAGSYEQYF.